This T cell receptor beta chain derives from a study of CD8+ T cells in alopecia areata. Study as a whole: Those treated were given oral tofacitinib at 5 to 10 mg twice daily.

Specified treatment: oral pan-JAK inhibitor, 5-10 mg twice daily. Germline values: CDR1 SQVTM, CDR2 ANQGSEA. J was trimmed by 6 bases and V by 6 bases; bases with no gene match: 9. CDR3 length: 13 amino acids. RNA extraction and reverse transcription yielded cDNA as sequencing template. Profiling relied on immunoSEQ multiplex PCR, and the TCRdb table lists in-frame clones only, not all of them. Of some 170,000 clones in the sample, around 58% were seen once. The material sequenced was CD4+ T cells sorted from blood, taken between weeks 55 and 70, from a patient treated with tofacitinib. The gene calls are TRBV29-1 and TRBJ2-7, with TRBD1 matching 9 bases. The clonotype comes from a human donor with alopecia areata. For the CDR3, the DNA is TGCAGCGTGAAGACAGGGGGTGGCATCGAGCAGTACTTC. Residues: CSVKTGGGIEQYF.